Each of the 2 T cell receptor beta chains below was sequenced from the same sample in a study of regulatory T cells in long-lasting Graves disease. Construction of the TCR beta libraries employed iRepertoire HTBI primers in conjunction with Arm-PCR of CDR3 regions. One entry per CDR3 protein results from TCRdb running MiXCR on the multiplex PCR reads. The table lists 200,000 to 250,000 distinct CDR3 sequences, 20% to 25% of them singletons. The time point is: newly diagnosed GD, antithyroid drugs for less than 3 months. PBMC RNA was the source of the TCR library. Sample: peripheral blood mononuclear cells (PBMCs), taken at new diagnosis, from a patient treated with antithyroid drugs. The receptor set was obtained from a female donor with Graves disease.

This clonotype was seen repeatedly, ten times or more. The chain joins TRBV12-3 or TRBV12-4 to TRBJ2-7, with D perhaps matching TRBD2 (5 bases). The CDR3 is 12 amino acids. V shed 5 bases and J shed 4 bases, with 9 bases lying between them. This CDR3 is CASSQTRYEQYF. DNA of the CDR3: TGTGCCAGCAGTCAAACTAGGTACGAGCAGTACTTC.

This clonotype was picked up many times. The rearrangement joins TRBV9 to TRBJ2-3, with D perhaps matching TRBD2 (6 bases). V lost 5 bases and J lost 1, with 11 bases in between. Germline CDR1 reads SGDLS; CDR2 reads YYNGEE. The CDR3 extends over 14 amino acids. Here the CDR3 reads CASRLGTGTDTQYF. CDR3 in DNA: TGTGCCAGCAGACTCGGGACTGGCACAGATACGCAGTATTTT.